Sequencing of this T cell receptor beta chain was carried out in a study of blood T cell repertoires in COVID-19. Study-wide background: T cells, B-cell-depleted T cells, or PBMCs provided the cDNA or gDNA that served as material.

This clone showed up just a few times. The table came from immunoSEQ multiplex PCR; TCRdb's copy has only in-frame clones and leaves some out. The sample holds about 270,000 clones; 75% to 95% are singletons and the top ten take 2.5% to 3%. CDR3 length: 15 amino acids. The germline V gene encodes CDR1 SGHDN and CDR2 FVKESK. Trimming shortened V by 0 bases and J by 4 bases, and 9 bases separated the two germline ends. The source material was PBMCs or T cells enriched from blood (not recorded which). This receptor was identified in a man aged 35 to 55 who had been exposed to COVID-19. This chain connects TRBV14 to TRBJ2-2; a possible D gene is TRBD2 (5 bases). Here the CDR3 reads CASSQDWAGTGELFF. As DNA, the CDR3 is TGTGCCAGCAGCCAAGATTGGGCGGGCACCGGGGAGCTGTTTTTT.